This paragraph covers one TCR beta chain sequence. Its antigen remains unknown. This record belongs to a study of T cell repertoires in cytomegalovirus infection. At the level of the study: In public TCR beta signatures, there were indications of both CMV infection and matching HLA type.

TCRdb re-called the reads with MiXCR, one entry per CDR3 protein. The sample carries about 480,000 distinct CDR3 sequences, roughly 34% recorded once. Trimming took off 6 bases at V and 2 bases at J, with 14 bases between the two ends. The CDR3 is 14 residues long. General observations from the study: Adding up the frequency of public TCR beta families identified people who carried CMV plus the relevant HLA. CMV-specific TCR beta clonotypes restricted by HLA-C were the ones dominating the ex vivo response.

V and J are TRBV12-3 or TRBV12-4 and TRBJ2-7; weak D call: TRBD2 (6 bases). This sequence was found in a human donor in good health (CMV status not recorded). Some clones in this sample may be carry-over from other donors' samples. Sequenced material: cultured PBMCs, taken from culture after CMV antigen stimulation. The chain's CDR3 is CASSRPGRPYEQYF. As DNA, the CDR3 is TGTGCCAGCAGCCGCCCTGGGAGGCCCTACGAGCAGTACTTC.